One sample yielded the 7 T cell receptor beta chains listed below, sequenced in a study of blood T cells in healthy people across ages (dated by TCRdb to about 2015). Receptors were amplified or captured by 5' RACE. TCRdb names Illumina HiSeq 2500 as the instrument used. The second PCR ran for roughly 6 to 11 cycles and used a J-beta primer mix along with a sample-barcoded 5' primer. Clones were called with MiXCR by TCRdb after fastp trimmed the public reads at Q25, and only in-frame beta chains were retained. Every entry covers one CDR3 protein and lists the most common genes and DNA from its rows. For this sample there are roughly 900,000 distinct CDR3 sequences; around 28% appear just once. Of the sample, roughly 17% is held by the ten largest clones. The sample was blood. The source is a woman older than 75 in good health.

The chain combines TRBV2 with TRBJ1-2; tentatively, D is TRBD1 (5 bases). Deletions cut 7 bases from V and 5 bases from J, with 17 bases between. Germline V gene lookup returns CDR1 SNHLY and CDR2 FYNNEI. This CDR3 has 14 residues. CDR3 bases: TGTGCCAGCAAACCTCCGGGCGGGGGGTATGGCTACACCTTC. Its protein product is CASKPPGGGYGYTF.

The chain's CDR3 is CAGTTEEKDSSYEQYF. The CDR3 nucleotides read TGTGCCGGCACCACCGAGGAGAAAGACAGCTCCTACGAGCAGTACTTC. The genes are TRBV28 and TRBJ2-7; possible D gene TRBD1, 5 bases. Germline V gene data show CDR1 as MDHEN and CDR2 as SYDVKM. Between the trimmed V and J ends, which lost 11 bases and 0 bases, there was a span of 23 bases. The CDR3 runs 16 residues.

The DNA for the CDR3 is TGTGCCAGCAGCGACAGGGAATTCGGCGGGGAGCTGTTTTTT. The encoded protein is CASSDREFGGELFF. The chain combines TRBV9 with TRBJ2-2; TRBD1 is a possible D gene (6 bases). Germline CDR1 and CDR2: SGDLS and YYNGEE. The CDR3 contains 14 residues. V lost 3 bases, J lost 7 bases, and 13 bases lay in between.

This clonotype was recorded many times. The rearrangement links TRBV7-2 to TRBJ2-3; 7 bases agree with TRBD1. Germline values: CDR1 SGHTA, CDR2 FQGNSA. The V and J ends lost 5 bases and 1 base, in that order; junction bases with no gene match: 6. The CDR3 length is 15 residues. The CDR3 sequence: CASSVHRGRTDTQYF. The CDR3 DNA follows: TGTGCCAGCAGCGTGCACAGGGGCCGCACAGATACGCAGTATTTT.

A word on this clonotype: This may arise from a read error, as a much more abundant clone is one base away. V and J are TRBV12-5 and TRBJ2-1; 8 bases line up with TRBD1. V dropped 0 bases and J dropped 6; count of bases not matched to a gene: 13. There are 18 residues in the CDR3. The germline gives CDR1 LGHNT, CDR2 FRNRAP. CDR3 amino acids: CASGLVAGGGLRLNEQFF. For the CDR3, the DNA is TGTGCTAGTGGTTTGGTTGCAGGGGGCGGCCTCCGCCTCAATGAGCAGTTCTTC. Variable domain in full (rest from reference TRBV12-5 and TRBJ2-1): DARVTQTPRHKVTEMGQEVTMRCQPILGHNTVFWYRQTMMQGLELLAYFRNRAPLDDSGMPKDRFSAEMPDATLATLKIQPSEPRDSAVYFCASGLVAGGGLRLNEQFFGPGTRLTVL.

This clonotype was observed many times. As DNA, the CDR3 is TGTGCCAGCAGCCCGGGACACTCAGCCAAAAACATTCAGTACTTC. Translating gives CASSPGHSAKNIQYF. This chain connects TRBV21-1 to TRBJ2-4; the D segment call TRBD1 is taken from the table without a DNA check. TRBV21-1 constitutes a pseudogene. The CDR3 runs 15 residues.

This clonotype appeared many times. In nucleotides, the CDR3 is TGCGCCAGCAGCTTGGTCCCAGGGATGGGGCTAGCGGGGAGAAATGAGCAGTTCTTC. It specifies CASSLVPGMGLAGRNEQFF. This rearrangement joins TRBV5-1 to TRBJ2-1; TRBD2 matches at 9 bases. V gave up 0 bases and J gave up 7 bases; unmatched junction bases: 17. The CDR3 is 19 amino acids. Germline V lookup: CDR1 SGHRS, CDR2 YFSETQ.